This TCR beta chain comes out of a study of cytomegalovirus exposure and HLA in healthy donors. General study results and limits: Cytomegalovirus association was assigned to approximately 160 TCR beta chains.

The PCR used 60 Vbeta and 13 Jbeta primers. The method was immunoSEQ multiplex PCR; TCRdb's version includes in-frame clones alone and lacks a portion of them. This table holds just over 95,000 clones, over 70% found once. Points on this clone: Antigen: not known.

The source of this sequence is a middle-aged woman in good health and CMV-seronegative. Material: PBMCs.

The CDR3 is CASSPREGEPQHF. The CDR3 bases are TGTGCCAGCTCCCCTAGGGAGGGAGAGCCCCAGCATTTT. This chain connects TRBV18 to TRBJ1-5; D gene ambiguous. This CDR3 region has 13 residues. Trimming took off 6 bases at V and 8 bases at J, with 14 bases between the two ends. Germline loops: CDR1 KGHSH, CDR2 LQKENI.